This record concerns one T cell receptor (beta chain) sequence. The sample has other DNA sequences that encode this CDR3 too. Sequencing was performed with immunoSEQ multiplex PCR; in TCRdb, only in-frame clones are kept and a portion is missing. This table holds about half a million clones, around 85% found once. This sample stems from a study of shared clonotypes between healthy human individuals. V lost 1 base and J lost 1, with 7 bases in between. Germline values: CDR1 SEHNR, CDR2 FQNEAQ (reference sequence). The CDR3 loop spans 14 amino acids. The sequence was collected from a woman aged 40 to 49 in good health. Some clones in this sample may be carry-over from other donors' samples. The sequencing input was PBMCs. This chain links TRBV7-9 with TRBJ1-1, with D maybe TRBD1 (5 bases). The CDR3, as DNA: TGTGCCAGCAGCTTAGGACAGACGAACACTGAAGCTTTCTTT. Translated: CASSLGQTNTEAFF.